The 7 T cell receptor beta chains reported below all come from one sample, sequenced in a study of OX40 agonist ivuxolimab in advanced cancers. Sequencing was performed with immunoSEQ multiplex PCR; in TCRdb, only in-frame clones are kept and a portion is missing. The sample records 75,000 to 80,000 clones, around 81% being singletons. The starting material was CD4+ or CD8+ T cells sorted from blood, obtained in a trial of the OX40 agonist ivuxolimab. The receptor set was obtained from an adult with an advanced solid tumor such as melanoma, head and neck, liver or kidney cancer.

This chain uses TRBV28 with TRBJ2-5; 12 nucleotides agree with TRBD2. Trimming cost V 4 bases and J 2 bases; bases outside gene matches: 2. The CDR3 consists of 15 residues. The germline V gene has CDR1 MDHEN and CDR2 SYDVKM. The CDR3 sequence is CASSYLAGGQETQYF. Written as DNA, the CDR3 is TGTGCCAGCAGTTATCTAGCGGGAGGGCAAGAGACCCAGTACTTC.

The genes are TRBV5-1 and TRBJ2-3, with 8 bases aligning to TRBD1. V shed 0 bases, J shed 4 bases, and the junction held 4 bases outside the gene matches. This CDR3 region has 15 residues. Germline V gene data show CDR1 as SGHRS and CDR2 as YFSETQ. The chain's CDR3 is CASSLVAGGADTQYF. CDR3 nucleotides: TGCGCCAGCAGCTTGGTAGCAGGGGGCGCAGATACGCAGTATTTT.

This clone was counted ten times or more. The chain joins TRBV7-8 to TRBJ1-5, with a tentative D call TRBD1 (5 bases). The germline V and J ends were trimmed by 0 bases and 3 bases, with 12 bases remaining between them. Germline CDR1 reads SGHVS; CDR2 reads FQNEAQ. The CDR3 contains 16 residues. The DNA of the CDR3 is TGTGCCAGCAGCTTAGCTAGGACAAACCCCAATCAGCCCCAGCATTTT. Translating gives CASSLARTNPNQPQHF. Supplemented by reference TRBV7-8 and TRBJ1-5, the full variable domain reads GAGVSQSPRYKVAKRGQDVALRCDPISGHVSLFWYQQALGQGPEFLTYFQNEAQLDKSGLPSDRFFAERPEGSVSTLKIQRTQQEDSAVYLCASSLARTNPNQPQHFGDGTRLSIL.

The rearrangement joins TRBV30 to TRBJ2-3; D is uncertain. The CDR3 runs 15 residues. V lost 2 bases and J lost 0, with 12 bases in between. Germline CDR1 reads GTSNPN; CDR2 reads SVGIG (reference sequence). DNA of the CDR3: TGTGCCTGGAGTCACTGGTCAGCTAGCACAGATACGCAGTATTTT. Its translation: CAWSHWSASTDTQYF. Filled out from reference TRBV30 and TRBJ2-3, the complete variable domain reads SQTIHQWPATLVQPVGSPLSLECTVEGTSNPNLYWYRQAAGRGLQLLFYSVGIGQISSEVPQNLSASRPQDRQFILSSKKLLLSDSGFYLCAWSHWSASTDTQYFGPGTRLTVL.

This clone occurred once. The rearrangement links TRBV11-1 to TRBJ2-7; D not resolved. The V gene's germline CDR1 is SGHAT and CDR2 FQDESV (reference sequence). The CDR3 extends over 14 amino acids. The ends were cut back, 1 base at V and 3 bases at J, with 10 bases in the middle. In nucleotides, the CDR3 is TGTGCCAGCAGCTTAGGCCCCCTCATCTACGAGCAGTACTTC. This encodes CASSLGPLIYEQYF.

The V gene is TRBV6-5, the J gene TRBJ1-1, with 9 bases aligning to TRBD1. The CDR3 covers 15 residues. V lost 4 bases, J lost 0 bases, and 3 bases stayed unmatched. CDR1 and CDR2 from the germline V gene are MNHEY and SVGAGI. CDR3 residues: CASSSTGGLNTEAFF. The CDR3 DNA is TGTGCCAGCAGTTCCACAGGGGGCCTGAACACTGAAGCTTTCTTT.

This chain joins TRBV19 and TRBJ1-1; unclear D gene. Trimming took 3 bases from V and 0 from J, leaving 11 bases between them. Germline assignment: CDR1 LNHDA and CDR2 SQIVND (reference sequence). This CDR3 is 15 amino acids long. The chain's CDR3 is CASSMRADLNTEAFF. CDR3 nucleotides: TGTGCCAGTAGTATGAGGGCAGACTTGAACACTGAAGCTTTCTTT.